Reported below is one T cell receptor beta chain. The data are from a study of long-term antiretroviral therapy in people with HIV. It was version v3.0 of the immunoSEQ assay that was run at survey level. Sequenced by immunoSEQ multiplex PCR; TCRdb stores in-frame clones only, minus some. Of some 27,000 clones listed, roughly 93% are singletons. Trimming took 6 bases from V and 1 from J; bases not matched to a gene: 10. The CDR3 consists of 16 residues. Germline V gives CDR1 LGHNT, CDR2 FRNRAP. This clonotype was sampled from a woman between 40 and 50 years old with HIV. Sequenced here: unsorted PBMCs, sampled almost 6.7 years after starting antiretroviral therapy. The rearrangement links TRBV12-5 to TRBJ2-5, with 8 bases aligning to TRBD1. CDR3 sequence reads: CASGRGTGHVQETQYF. The CDR3 DNA is TGTGCTAGTGGCCGCGGGACAGGACACGTCCAAGAGACCCAGTACTTC.